Shown below are 25 T cell receptor beta chains from a single sample sequenced in a study of T cell changes during pregnancy in multiple sclerosis. Clones were read by immunoSEQ multiplex PCR, and TCRdb kept only the in-frame ones, dropping some. Of roughly 90,000 clones listed, almost 95% are singletons. The source was peripheral blood, collected in the third trimester of pregnancy. The source of these receptors is a female donor with multiple sclerosis, enrolled in a pregnancy study.

The V call is TRBV27, the J call TRBJ2-3, with a tentative D call TRBD1 (6 bases). CDR1 is MNHEY and CDR2 is SMNVEV in the germline V gene (reference sequence). The CDR3 runs to 15 residues. Trimming removed 2 bases from V and 3 bases from J, with 12 bases in between. The CDR3 loop is CASSLAGAVTDTQYF. CDR3 sequence (DNA): TGTGCCAGCAGTTTAGCAGGGGCGGTGACAGATACGCAGTATTTT.

The chain carries TRBV6-5 and TRBJ2-7, with TRBD2 as a possible D gene (6 bases). The V gene's germline CDR1 is MNHEY and CDR2 SVGAGI. Trimming took 0 bases from V and 4 from J, leaving 10 bases between them. The CDR3 runs to 14 residues. CDR3 DNA sequence: TGTGCCAGCAGTTACTCCGGGAGCCAATACGAGCAGTACTTC. Translating gives CASSYSGSQYEQYF.

To note about this clone: At one boundary the junction diverges from the germline segment, which might be a read error. This chain uses TRBV7-7 with TRBJ2-3; 10 bases match TRBD2. CDR3 size: 14 residues. Germline V CDR1 and CDR2: SSHAT, FNYEAQ (reference sequence). The CDR3 DNA reads as TGTGCTAGCAGCTCTAGCGGGAGAGCAGATACGCAGTATTTT. It translates to CASSSSGRADTQYF.

The chain is built from TRBV2 and TRBJ2-7; weak D call: TRBD1 (6 bases). The V end was cut by 7 bases, the J end by 0 bases, with 16 bases between. Per germline, CDR1 SNHLY and CDR2 FYNNEI. This CDR3 has 15 amino acids. As DNA, the CDR3 is TGTGCCAGCACTCCCCGAACAGGGTCCTCCTACGAGCAGTACTTC. This encodes CASTPRTGSSYEQYF.

This clone showed up just a few times. The chain combines TRBV30 with TRBJ1-3; no firm D call. With 5 bases removed from V and 0 bases from J, the gap between germline ends came to 11 bases. Germline assignment: CDR1 GTSNPN and CDR2 SVGIG (reference sequence). The CDR3 is 14 residues long. DNA of the CDR3: TGTGCCTGGGAACGGTCCCGCTCTGGAAACACCATATATTTT. Translating gives CAWERSRSGNTIYF.

This clone was seen only once. The chain is built from TRBV5-1 and TRBJ2-7; 10 bases fit TRBD2. Trimming cost V 3 bases and J 4 bases; bases outside gene matches: 4. The CDR3 has 14 residues. CDR1 and CDR2 (germline): SGHRS, YFSETQ. This CDR3 reads CASSSAGGFYEQYF. DNA for the CDR3: TGCGCCAGCAGCTCAGCGGGAGGGTTTTACGAGCAGTACTTC.

The J gene is TRBJ2-7, the V gene TRBV7-2; 11 bases are shared with TRBD2. The V segment lost 5 bases and the J segment 7 bases; nucleotides outside the gene matches: 10. This CDR3 comprises 15 residues. Per germline, CDR1 SGHTA and CDR2 FQGNSA. The CDR3 region is CASSQIAGGPAEQYF. In nucleotides, the CDR3 is TGTGCCAGCAGCCAAATAGCGGGAGGGCCAGCTGAGCAGTACTTC.

The gene calls are TRBV5-1 and TRBJ2-1; D is possibly TRBD2 (6 bases). V lost 0 bases and J lost 9, with 10 bases in between. CDR1 is SGHRS and CDR2 is YFSETQ in the germline V gene. The CDR3 has 13 amino acids. The CDR3 loop reads CASSLGLEAEQFF. The CDR3 region has the DNA TGCGCCAGCAGCTTGGGACTAGAAGCTGAGCAGTTCTTC.

The chain is built from TRBV4-2 and TRBJ1-1; no firm D call. Trimming took 0 bases from V and 4 from J, leaving 6 bases between them. The CDR3 spans 13 residues. CDR1 LGHNA and CDR2 YNFKEQ come from the germline V gene. The CDR3 protein is CASSQEEGTEAFF. DNA of the CDR3: TGTGCCAGCAGCCAAGAAGAGGGCACTGAAGCTTTCTTT.

The chain couples TRBV2 to TRBJ2-1; TRBD2 agrees at 12 bases. With V trimmed by 6 bases and J by 8 bases, 8 bases remained unmatched. Germline values: CDR1 SNHLY, CDR2 FYNNEI. This CDR3 comprises 15 residues. In nucleotides, the CDR3 is TGTGCCAGCAGCTTCCTAGCGGGAGGGAGTGATGAGCAGTTCTTC. Residues: CASSFLAGGSDEQFF.

This chain links TRBV7-9 with TRBJ1-2, with D possibly being TRBD1 (6 bases). This CDR3 region has 17 residues. V dropped 3 bases and J dropped 3 bases, with 20 bases sitting between them. Germline loops: CDR1 SEHNR, CDR2 FQNEAQ (reference sequence). CDR3 nucleotides: TGTGCCAGCAGCTTGAGGGGGGGTCGGCAGACATACTATGGCTACACCTTC. Amino acid sequence: CASSLRGGRQTYYGYTF.

V gene TRBV30 combines with J gene TRBJ2-6; possible D gene TRBD2, 5 bases. The CDR3 extends over 16 amino acids. The germline gives CDR1 GTSNPN, CDR2 SVGIG (reference sequence). The V end was cut by 3 bases, the J end by 1 base, with 13 bases between. The chain's CDR3 is CAWSLMAGSGANVLTF. CDR3 sequence (DNA): TGTGCCTGGAGCCTTATGGCGGGTTCTGGGGCCAACGTCCTGACTTTC.

V gene TRBV14 combines with J gene TRBJ2-7, with D possibly being TRBD1 (5 bases). Trimming took off 4 bases at V and 6 bases at J, with 13 bases between the two ends. CDR1 and CDR2 (germline): SGHDN, FVKESK. The CDR3 contains 13 residues. DNA of the CDR3: TGTGCCAGCAGCCCCCGCCGACAGACCGAGCAGTACTTC. Encoded protein: CASSPRRQTEQYF.

This clone was seen more than once but under ten times. The rearrangement links TRBV14 to TRBJ1-4; no reliable D call. The CDR3 contains 16 residues. Deletions cut 6 bases from V and 4 bases from J, with 18 bases between. Per germline, CDR1 SGHDN and CDR2 FVKESK. The CDR3 loop reads CASSLSRTAFNEKLFF. CDR3 DNA: TGTGCCAGCAGTCTCTCCCGGACTGCTTTTAATGAAAAACTGTTTTTT.

J is TRBJ2-7 and V is TRBV29-1, with TRBD2 matching 12 bases. The CDR3 is 14 amino acids. The germline V gene has CDR1 SQVTM and CDR2 ANQGSEA. Unmatched junction bases numbered 3, after V lost 2 bases and J lost 4 bases. The CDR3 nucleotides are TGCAGCGTTGAACTAGCGGGAGGGGTATACGAGCAGTACTTC. Translation gives CSVELAGGVYEQYF.

The rearrangement uses TRBV29-1 and TRBJ2-4, with 7 bases that match TRBD1. The J segment lost 13 bases and the V segment lost 3 bases, leaving 6 bases of the junction unmatched. The CDR3 covers 11 residues. CDR1 and CDR2 from the germline V gene are SQVTM and ANQGSEA. The CDR3 loop reads CSVERPGQQYF. As DNA, the CDR3 is TGCAGCGTTGAGAGACCGGGACAGCAGTACTTC. Combining the CDR3 with reference TRBV29-1 and TRBJ2-4 gives the whole variable domain SAVISQKPSRDICQRGTSLTIQCQVDSQVTMMFWYRQQPGQSLTLIATANQGSEATYESGFVIDKFPISRPNLTFSTLTVSNMSPEDSSIYLCSVERPGQQYFGAGTRLSVL.

This chain joins TRBV6-1 and TRBJ1-5; no reliable D call. Per the germline V gene, CDR1 is MNHNS and CDR2 is SASEGT. Trimming cost V 2 bases and J 4 bases, with 6 bases left between them. The CDR3 covers 13 residues. CDR3 in DNA: TGTGCCAGCAGTGAACGTACTAATCAGCCCCAGCATTTT. This translates into CASSERTNQPQHF.

V and J are TRBV28 and TRBJ2-7; D might be TRBD2 (5 bases). The ends were cut back, 5 bases at V and 4 bases at J, with 9 bases in the middle. This CDR3 has 12 residues. CDR1 and CDR2 (germline): MDHEN, SYDVKM. Written as DNA, the CDR3 is TGTGCCAGCAGTCCCCGACTATACGAGCAGTACTTC. As protein: CASSPRLYEQYF.

The rearrangement joins TRBV5-1 to TRBJ2-5; D not certain. The germline gives CDR1 SGHRS, CDR2 YFSETQ. V shed 0 bases and J shed 2 bases, with 8 bases lying between them. There are 14 residues in the CDR3. The CDR3 region is CASSLAGQQETQYF. For the CDR3, the DNA is TGCGCCAGCAGCTTGGCCGGTCAACAAGAGACCCAGTACTTC.

The chain carries TRBV6-1 and TRBJ2-3, with TRBD1 as a possible D gene (5 bases). Germline loops: CDR1 MNHNS, CDR2 SASEGT. This CDR3 is built from 12 residues. The V end lost 11 bases, the J end lost 2 bases, and 11 bases lay between the germline ends. The CDR3: CAGSGFTDTQYF. The CDR3 coding sequence is TGTGCCGGCTCAGGGTTCACAGATACGCAGTATTTT.

This clone appeared a single time. The rearrangement joins TRBV27 to TRBJ2-7, with D possibly matching TRBD2 (6 bases). CDR3 length: 14 residues. V lost 3 bases, J lost 2 bases, and 11 bases lay in between. Looked up from germline, CDR1 is MNHEY and CDR2 is SMNVEV (reference sequence). The CDR3 is CASSLAGPTYEQYF. The CDR3 DNA follows: TGTGCCAGCAGTTTGGCGGGACCTACCTACGAGCAGTACTTC.

V gene TRBV29-1 combines with J gene TRBJ1-3, with 7 bases that match TRBD1. The germline V gene encodes CDR1 SQVTM and CDR2 ANQGSEA. CDR3 length: 13 residues. The CDR3 DNA reads TGCAGTCATAAGGGGGCCTCGGGAAACACCATATATTTT. Protein sequence: CSHKGASGNTIYF.

To note about this clone: The DNA is left out, because the CDR3 cannot be placed on it with certainty; the CDR3 is given as TCRdb lists it. This sequence joins TRBV20-1 and TRBJ1-2; the table's TRBD1 call for D was not verified on the DNA. Germline V lookup: CDR1 DFQATT, CDR2 SNEGSKA (reference sequence). Counting both end residues, the CDR3 totals 11 amino acids. CDR3 sequence reads: CSASFGRGANF.

V usage is TRBV4-1 and J usage is TRBJ2-7; D might be TRBD1 (5 bases). The germline V and J ends were trimmed by 4 bases and 3 bases, with 16 bases remaining between them. The CDR3 loop spans 15 amino acids. Germline V CDR1 and CDR2: MGHRA, YSYEKL. CDR3 region: CASSLEARVGYEQYF. CDR3 coding DNA: TGCGCCAGCAGCCTAGAGGCCAGGGTAGGCTACGAGCAGTACTTC.

On this clone: At the DNA level, this CDR3 is encoded by other sequences in the same sample as well. The chain combines TRBV27 with TRBJ2-7, with TRBD2 matching over 7 bases. With V trimmed by 3 bases and J by 0 bases, 2 bases remained unmatched. There are 14 residues in the CDR3. Germline values: CDR1 MNHEY, CDR2 SMNVEV (reference sequence). The CDR3 sequence is CASSFGGSSYEQYF. CDR3 in DNA: TGTGCCAGCAGTTTTGGCGGGAGCTCCTACGAGCAGTACTTC.